Below, 21 T cell receptor beta chains from the same sample are listed, as sequenced in a study of shared clonotypes between healthy human individuals. TCRdb's copy holds only in-frame clones and misses some; the assay was immunoSEQ multiplex PCR. The profile shows some 2.1 million clones, 93% of them singletons. Naive CD8 cells, CD45RO-negative and positively selected for CCR7, excluded terminally differentiated effector memory CD45RA+ cells. The sample taken for sequencing was naive CD8+ T cells from PBMCs. Receptor source: a man between 18 and 35 years old in good health. Some clones in this sample may be carry-over from other donors' samples.

V usage is TRBV23-1 and J usage is TRBJ2-7; 8 bases map to TRBD1. TRBV23-1 is treated as an ORF (open reading frame) with a function not yet certain. The CDR3 covers 17 residues. V lost 4 bases to trimming and J lost 3 bases; unmatched junction nucleotides: 14. This chain's CDR3 is CASSLSKGDRTIYEQYF. CDR3 nucleotide sequence: TGCGCCAGCAGTCTGAGCAAGGGGGACAGGACCATCTACGAGCAGTACTTC.

Written as DNA, the CDR3 is TGTGCCACCCAACAGGGGGCAGGGACTGAAGCTTTCTTT. It encodes CATQQGAGTEAFF. The chain uses TRBV14 and TRBJ1-1, with 9 bases identical to TRBD1. With 10 bases clipped from V and 5 bases from J, the junction kept 8 bases outside the gene matches. The CDR3 totals 13 residues. CDR1 is SGHDN and CDR2 is FVKESK in the germline V gene. The complete variable domain, with remaining parts taken from reference TRBV14 and TRBJ1-1, reads EAGVTQFPSHSVIEKGQTVTLRCDPISGHDNLYWYRRVMGKEIKFLLHFVKESKQDESGMPNNRFLAERTGGTYSTLKVQPAELEDSGVYFCATQQGAGTEAFFGQGTRLTVV.

Remarks on this clone: In the same sample, other DNA sequences code for this CDR3. V and J are TRBV9 and TRBJ2-3; 10 nucleotides agree with TRBD2. The CDR3 has 16 residues. Germline V gives CDR1 SGDLS, CDR2 YYNGEE. After removal of 3 bases from V and 1 base from J, the junction contained 5 bases not matched to a gene. The CDR3 DNA is TGTGCCAGCAGCGCCCGACTAGCGGGCGGCACAGATACGCAGTATTTT. Its translation: CASSARLAGGTDTQYF.

About this clone itself: The sample contains more than one DNA sequence encoding this CDR3. In nucleotides, the CDR3 is TGCGCCAGCAGCTTGGGGGCAACTGAAGCTTTCTTT. Its translation: CASSLGATEAFF. The chain carries TRBV5-1 and TRBJ1-1; D unresolved. The germline CDR1 and CDR2 sequences are SGHRS and YFSETQ. V gave up 0 bases and J gave up 5 bases, with 5 bases separating them. CDR3 length: 12 amino acids.

The chain recombines TRBV10-3 with TRBJ1-3; the D is unclear. Between the trimmed V and J ends, which lost 2 bases and 4 bases, there was a span of 9 bases. The CDR3 contains 14 residues. Germline lookup yields CDR1 ENHRY and CDR2 SYGVKD. This CDR3 reads CAISESPSGNTIYF. The CDR3 DNA reads TGTGCCATCAGTGAGAGTCCTTCGGGAAACACCATATATTTT.

V gene TRBV6-4 combines with J gene TRBJ1-2; D uncertain. Trimming cost V 0 bases and J 5 bases, with 1 base left between them. The CDR3 is made up of 11 amino acids. Looked up from germline, CDR1 is MRHNA and CDR2 is SNTAGT. The CDR3 region is CASSDSYGYTF. In DNA, the CDR3 is TGTGCCAGCAGTGACTCTTATGGCTACACCTTC.

The gene calls are TRBV5-1 and TRBJ2-3, with no clear D. V gave up 3 bases and J gave up 10 bases, with 12 bases separating them. The CDR3 length is 12 residues. CDR1 and CDR2 (germline): SGHRS, YFSETQ. The CDR3 DNA is TGCGCCAGCAGCTCGCCTCAACCCCCGCAGTATTTT. It yields the protein CASSSPQPPQYF.

The V gene is TRBV21-1, the J gene TRBJ2-5; TRBD2 is the table's D call and was not checked against the DNA. TRBV21-1 counts as a pseudogene. There are 16 residues in the CDR3. CDR3 residues: CASSTVPLYRGETQYF. In DNA, the CDR3 is TGTGCCAGCAGCACCGTACCCCTCTATCGAGGTGAGACCCAGTACTTC.

The chain uses TRBV30 and TRBJ2-5; 7 bases fit TRBD1. After removal of 4 bases from V and 10 bases from J, the junction contained 18 bases not matched to a gene. The CDR3 totals 15 residues. The germline V gene encodes CDR1 GTSNPN and CDR2 SVGIG (reference sequence). CDR3 nucleotides: TGTGCCTGGACCCTGGACCCGACCGGGACAGTAGGCCAGTACTTC. Its translation is CAWTLDPTGTVGQYF.

The chain has TRBV13 and TRBJ1-2, with D possibly TRBD1 on 5 matching bases. Germline CDR1 and CDR2: PRHDT and FYEKMQ (reference sequence). V gave up 5 bases and J gave up 6 bases, with 13 bases separating them. There are 13 residues in the CDR3. The CDR3 here is CASSPQTADGYTF. The CDR3 DNA reads TGTGCCAGCAGCCCTCAGACAGCAGATGGCTACACCTTC.

The rearrangement uses TRBV9 and TRBJ1-1; TRBD1 might be the D (6 bases). CDR1 SGDLS and CDR2 YYNGEE come from the germline V gene. This CDR3 is built from 14 residues. Trimming removed 5 bases from V and 4 bases from J, with 15 bases in between. CDR3 nucleotide sequence: TGTGCCAGCAGACGAGGGGGAGGGACCACTGAAGCTTTCTTT. Protein sequence: CASRRGGGTTEAFF.

The chain employs TRBV7-9 and TRBJ2-4; TRBD1 agrees at 10 bases. The germline gives CDR1 SEHNR, CDR2 FQNEAQ (reference sequence). V lost 8 bases, J lost 8 bases, and 6 bases stayed unmatched. The CDR3 loop spans 13 amino acids. CDR3 in amino acids: CASGGQGEYIQYF. The CDR3 nucleotides are TGTGCCAGCGGTGGACAGGGGGAGTACATTCAGTACTTC.

A remark on this clone: Other DNA sequences in this sample translate to the same CDR3. V and J are TRBV27 and TRBJ2-3, with TRBD1 matching 7 bases. This CDR3 has 15 residues. Looked up from germline, CDR1 is MNHEY and CDR2 is SMNVEV (reference sequence). Trimming cost V 2 bases and J 0 bases; bases outside gene matches: 2. The CDR3 protein is CASSLRQGSTDTQYF. DNA of the CDR3: TGTGCCAGCAGTTTACGACAGGGAAGCACAGATACGCAGTATTTT.

This clone was counted only a few times. The CDR3 here is CASSPPVWTGELFF. The CDR3 bases are TGTGCCAGCAGCCCCCCAGTCTGGACCGGGGAGCTGTTTTTT. This sequence joins TRBV7-9 and TRBJ2-2; no definite D call. The germline gives CDR1 SEHNR, CDR2 FQNEAQ (reference sequence). Trimming took 5 bases from V and 5 from J, leaving 12 bases between them. CDR3 length equals 14 residues.

The chain links TRBV9 to TRBJ2-1, with TRBD2 as a possible D gene (5 bases). The V end lost 4 bases, the J end lost 6 bases, and 14 bases lay between the germline ends. CDR3 size: 14 residues. The germline gives CDR1 SGDLS, CDR2 YYNGEE. This CDR3 reads CASSPGPRVNEQFF. CDR3 nucleotides: TGTGCCAGCAGCCCCGGACCGAGGGTCAATGAGCAGTTCTTC.

The chain links TRBV29-1 to TRBJ2-7; 8 nucleotides match TRBD2. CDR3 length: 14 amino acids. With 5 bases clipped from V and 0 bases from J, the junction kept 6 bases outside the gene matches. Per the germline V gene, CDR1 is SQVTM and CDR2 is ANQGSEA. The CDR3 is CSVWVAGTSYEQYF. The CDR3, as DNA: TGCAGCGTTTGGGTAGCGGGGACCTCCTACGAGCAGTACTTC.

The genes are TRBV11-2 and TRBJ2-1; D possibly corresponds to TRBD2 (6 bases). V lost 3 bases, J lost 2 bases, and 17 bases lay in between. There are 17 residues in the CDR3. Germline CDR1 is SGHAT and CDR2 is FQNNGV. The CDR3 loop reads CASSFDLTGVPYNEQFF. CDR3 DNA: TGTGCCAGCAGCTTTGATCTGACGGGAGTCCCCTACAATGAGCAGTTCTTC.

The genes are TRBV7-2 and TRBJ1-5, with 9 positions matching TRBD1. CDR3 size: 13 residues. V was clipped by 7 bases and J by 4 bases; unmatched bases: 2. In germline, CDR1 is SGHTA, CDR2 FQGNSA. CDR3 nucleotides: TGTGCCAGCACCGGGACAGGGAATCAGCCCCAGCATTTT. It encodes CASTGTGNQPQHF.

The chain couples TRBV11-2 to TRBJ2-7; 10 bases align to TRBD1. Germline CDR1 and CDR2: SGHAT and FQNNGV. J was trimmed by 6 bases and V by 6 bases; bases with no gene match: 11. This CDR3 comprises 15 residues. In DNA, the CDR3 is TGTGCCAGCAGTAACCCCCGGACAGGGGGGAGCGAGCAGTACTTC. Translated: CASSNPRTGGSEQYF.

Comments on this clone: Its ends do not fully match the called genes, so a read error is possible. The chain links TRBV2 to TRBJ2-3; unclear D gene. The CDR3 totals 14 residues. Per germline, CDR1 SNHLY and CDR2 FYNNEI. CDR3 residues: CASREAQGIDTQYF. The CDR3 DNA is TGTGCCAGCAGGGAAGCGCAAGGGATAGATACGCAGTATTTT.

The chain recombines TRBV6-6 with TRBJ2-7; D may correspond to TRBD1 or TRBD2 (5 bases each). The CDR3 loop spans 14 amino acids. Germline CDR1 MNHNY, CDR2 SVGAGI (reference sequence). The ends were cut back, 0 bases at V and 5 bases at J, with 11 bases in the middle. The CDR3 DNA follows: TGTGCCAGCAGTTACTCCGGTGGGGGTAACGAGCAGTACTTC. It encodes CASSYSGGGNEQYF.